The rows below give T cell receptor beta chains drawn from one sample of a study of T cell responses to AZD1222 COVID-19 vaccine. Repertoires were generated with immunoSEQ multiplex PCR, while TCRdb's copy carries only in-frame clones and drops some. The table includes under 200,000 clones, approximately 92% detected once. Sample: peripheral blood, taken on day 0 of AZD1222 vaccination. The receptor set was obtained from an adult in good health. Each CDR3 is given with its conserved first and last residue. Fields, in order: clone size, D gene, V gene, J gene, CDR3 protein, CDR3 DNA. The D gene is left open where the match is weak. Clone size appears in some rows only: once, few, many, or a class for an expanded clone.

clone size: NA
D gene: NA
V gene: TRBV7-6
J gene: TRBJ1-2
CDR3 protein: CASSLSTGTIYGYTF
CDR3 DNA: TGTGCCAGCAGCTTATCAACCGGCACAATCTATGGCTACACCTTC

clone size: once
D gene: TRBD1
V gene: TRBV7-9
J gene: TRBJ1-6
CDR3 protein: CASSTTGRRSSPLHF
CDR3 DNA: TGTGCCAGCAGCACGACAGGGAGACGGAGTTCACCCCTCCACTTT

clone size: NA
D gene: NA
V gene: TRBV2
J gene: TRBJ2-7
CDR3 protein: CASTGGGRDEQYF
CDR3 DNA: TGTGCCAGCACGGGTGGGGGCCGTGACGAGCAGTACTTC

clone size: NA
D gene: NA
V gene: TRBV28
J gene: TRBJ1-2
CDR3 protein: CASSSTPGAYGYTF
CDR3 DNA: TGTGCCAGCAGTTCGACTCCAGGGGCCTATGGCTACACCTTC

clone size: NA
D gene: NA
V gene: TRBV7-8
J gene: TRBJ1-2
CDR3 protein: CASSLGGPGYTF
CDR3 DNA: TGTGCCAGCAGCTTAGGTGGACCCGGCTACACCTTC

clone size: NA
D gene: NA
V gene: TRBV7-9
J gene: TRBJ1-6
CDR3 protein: CASSGGQPNSPLHF
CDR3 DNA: TGTGCCAGCAGCGGAGGACAGCCCAATTCACCCCTCCACTTT

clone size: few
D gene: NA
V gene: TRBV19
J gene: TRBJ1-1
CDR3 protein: CASSLQINTEAFF
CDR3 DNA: TGTGCCAGTAGTCTTCAGATAAACACTGAAGCTTTCTTT

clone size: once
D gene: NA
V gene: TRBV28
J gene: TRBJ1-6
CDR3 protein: CASTRWGGDSPLHF
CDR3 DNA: TGTGCCAGCACCCGATGGGGGGGGGATTCACCCCTCCACTTT

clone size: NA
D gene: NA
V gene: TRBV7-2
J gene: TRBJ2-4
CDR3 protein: CASSLARAGAATSFQYF
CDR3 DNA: TGTGCCAGCAGCTTAGCACGCGCAGGGGCTGCTACTAGCTTTCAGTACTTC

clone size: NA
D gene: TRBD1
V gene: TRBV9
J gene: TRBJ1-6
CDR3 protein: CASSAGTGNSPLHF
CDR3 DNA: TGTGCCAGCAGCGCCGGGACAGGGAATTCACCCCTCCACTTT

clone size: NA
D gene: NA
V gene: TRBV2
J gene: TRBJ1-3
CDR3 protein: CASRESPGGNTIYF
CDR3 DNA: TGTGCCAGCAGGGAGAGTCCCGGGGGAAACACCATATATTTT

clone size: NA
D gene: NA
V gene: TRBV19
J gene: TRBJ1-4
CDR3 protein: CASSIKVWAATNEKLFF
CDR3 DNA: TGTGCCAGTAGTATTAAGGTTTGGGCTGCAACTAATGAAAAACTGTTTTTT

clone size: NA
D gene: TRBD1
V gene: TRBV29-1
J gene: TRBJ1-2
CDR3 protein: CSVDTGGYYGYTF
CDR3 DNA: TGCAGCGTTGATACAGGGGGTTACTATGGCTACACCTTC

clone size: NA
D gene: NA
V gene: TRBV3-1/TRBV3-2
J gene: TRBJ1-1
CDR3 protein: CASSPWDTENTEAFF
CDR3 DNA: TGTGCCAGCAGCCCCTGGGACACGGAGAACACTGAAGCTTTCTTT

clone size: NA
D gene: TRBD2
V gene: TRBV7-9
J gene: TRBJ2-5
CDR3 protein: CASSREGPETQYF
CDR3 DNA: TGTGCCAGCAGCCGGGAGGGTCCGGAGACCCAGTACTTC

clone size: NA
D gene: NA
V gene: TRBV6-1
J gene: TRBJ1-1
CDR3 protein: CASSVSEAFF
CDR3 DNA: TGTGCCAGCAGTGTGTCAGAAGCTTTCTTT

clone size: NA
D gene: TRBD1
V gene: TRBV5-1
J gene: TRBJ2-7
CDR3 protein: CASSSGTGSYEQYF
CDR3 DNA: TGCGCCAGCAGTTCCGGGACAGGCTCCTACGAGCAGTACTTC

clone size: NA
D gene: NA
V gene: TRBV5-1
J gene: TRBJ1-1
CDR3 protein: CASSLEAGVVLYTEAFF
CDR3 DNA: TGCGCCAGCAGCTTGGAAGCAGGGGTCGTACTGTACACTGAAGCTTTCTTT

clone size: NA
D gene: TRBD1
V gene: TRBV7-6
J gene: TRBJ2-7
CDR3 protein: CASSLVRTGDYEQYF
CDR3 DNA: TGTGCCAGCAGCTTAGTTAGGACAGGTGACTACGAGCAGTACTTC

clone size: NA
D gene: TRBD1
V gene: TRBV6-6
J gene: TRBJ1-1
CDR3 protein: CASSRNRGSTEAFF
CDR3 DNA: TGTGCCAGCAGTAGGAACAGGGGGAGCACTGAAGCTTTCTTT

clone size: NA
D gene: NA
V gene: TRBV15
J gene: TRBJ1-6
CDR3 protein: CATSRESNSPLHF
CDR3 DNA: TGTGCCACCAGCAGAGAGTCCAATTCACCCCTCCACTTT

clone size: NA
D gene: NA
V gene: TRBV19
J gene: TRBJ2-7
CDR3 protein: CASTQGTSYEQYF
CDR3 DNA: TGTGCCAGTACACAGGGGACTTCCTACGAGCAGTACTTC

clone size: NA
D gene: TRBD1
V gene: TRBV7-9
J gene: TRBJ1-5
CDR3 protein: CASSRDRVKSNQPQHF
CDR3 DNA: TGTGCCAGCAGCCGTGACAGGGTAAAGAGCAATCAGCCCCAGCATTTT

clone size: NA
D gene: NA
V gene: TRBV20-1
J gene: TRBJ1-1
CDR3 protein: CSASGDRPTEAFF
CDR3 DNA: TGCAGTGCTAGTGGTGACCGGCCCACTGAAGCTTTCTTT

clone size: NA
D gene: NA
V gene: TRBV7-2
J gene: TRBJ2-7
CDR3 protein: CASSLGARATEQYF
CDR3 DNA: TGTGCCAGCAGCTTAGGAGCTAGGGCTACGGAGCAGTACTTC

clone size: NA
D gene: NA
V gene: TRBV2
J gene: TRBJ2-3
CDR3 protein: CASSENGAGYAGDTQYF
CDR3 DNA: TGTGCCAGCAGTGAAAATGGGGCAGGGTATGCGGGAGATACGCAGTATTTT

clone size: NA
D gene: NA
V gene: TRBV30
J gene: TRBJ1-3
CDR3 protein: CAWSVAGAGNTIYF
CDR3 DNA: TGTGCCTGGAGTGTGGCAGGGGCTGGAAACACCATATATTTT

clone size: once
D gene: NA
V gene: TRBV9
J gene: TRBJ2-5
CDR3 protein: CASSVADYGGPSQETQYF
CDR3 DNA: TGTGCCAGCAGCGTAGCCGATTACGGGGGACCCTCGCAAGAGACCCAGTACTTC

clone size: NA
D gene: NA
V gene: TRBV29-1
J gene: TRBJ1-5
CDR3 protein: CSVEDVGQPQHF
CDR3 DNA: TGCAGCGTTGAAGATGTGGGGCAGCCCCAGCATTTT

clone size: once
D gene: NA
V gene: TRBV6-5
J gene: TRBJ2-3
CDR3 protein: CASSLRKAGDTQYF
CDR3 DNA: TGTGCCAGCAGCCTCAGGAAAGCAGGGGATACGCAGTATTTT

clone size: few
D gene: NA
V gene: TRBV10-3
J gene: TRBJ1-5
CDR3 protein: CAISGGGSTLPNQPQHF
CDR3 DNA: TGTGCCATCAGTGGTGGGGGGTCCACCCTTCCCAATCAGCCCCAGCATTTT

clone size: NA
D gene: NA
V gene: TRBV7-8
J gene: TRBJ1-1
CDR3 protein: CASSLQENTEAFF
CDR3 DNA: TGTGCCAGCAGCCTTCAGGAGAACACTGAAGCTTTCTTT

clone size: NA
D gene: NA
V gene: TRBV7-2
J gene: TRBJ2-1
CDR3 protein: CASSLFQGSYNEQFF
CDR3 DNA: TGTGCCAGCAGCTTATTCCAGGGCTCCTACAATGAGCAGTTCTTC

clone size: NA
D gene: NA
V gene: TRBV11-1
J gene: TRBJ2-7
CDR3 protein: CASSFGGNYEQYF
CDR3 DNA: TGTGCCAGCAGCTTCGGGGGTAACTACGAGCAGTACTTC

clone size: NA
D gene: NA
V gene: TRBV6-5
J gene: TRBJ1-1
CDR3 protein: CASSYSLLSLNTEAFF
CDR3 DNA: TGTGCCAGCAGTTACTCTTTACTTTCTCTGAACACTGAAGCTTTCTTT

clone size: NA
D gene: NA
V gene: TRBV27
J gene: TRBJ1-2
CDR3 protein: CASRRQAGGYTF
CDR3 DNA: TGTGCCAGCCGAAGACAGGCGGGGGGCTACACCTTC

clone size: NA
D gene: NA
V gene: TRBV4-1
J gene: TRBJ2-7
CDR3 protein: CASSQDPGDGAYEQYF
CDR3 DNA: TGCGCCAGCAGCCAAGATCCAGGGGATGGGGCCTACGAGCAGTACTTC

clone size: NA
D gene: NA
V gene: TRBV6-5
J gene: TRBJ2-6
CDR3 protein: CASSYDGPGANVLTF
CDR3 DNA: TGTGCCAGCAGTTACGACGGGCCTGGGGCCAACGTCCTGACTTTC

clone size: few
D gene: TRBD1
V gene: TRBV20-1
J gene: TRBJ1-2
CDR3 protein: CSAGDRGTF
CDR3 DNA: TGCAGTGCTGGGGACAGGGGCACCTTC

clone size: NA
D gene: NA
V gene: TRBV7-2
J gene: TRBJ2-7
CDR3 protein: CASTPIEWRGQGEQYF
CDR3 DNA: TGTGCCAGCACCCCTATCGAATGGCGGGGGCAAGGCGAGCAGTACTTC

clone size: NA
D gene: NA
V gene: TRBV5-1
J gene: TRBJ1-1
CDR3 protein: CASSLAYGNTEAFF
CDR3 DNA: TGCGCCAGCAGCTTGGCTTACGGGAACACTGAAGCTTTCTTT

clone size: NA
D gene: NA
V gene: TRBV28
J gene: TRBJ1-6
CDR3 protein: CASLGARLLNSPLHF
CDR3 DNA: TGTGCCAGCCTTGGGGCCAGGCTGCTTAATTCACCCCTCCACTTT